One sample yielded the 5 T cell receptor beta chains listed below, sequenced in a study of beta chain features in type 1 diabetes. Every isolated RNA sample was fully reverse transcribed, so sequencing captured expressed TCRB transcripts. Measured with immunoSEQ multiplex PCR; TCRdb has only the in-frame clones, and not every one. This sample has 900,000 or so clones, with 15% to 20% found just once. What was sequenced was naive CD4+ T cells from blood. The receptors were sampled from a woman aged 18-29 years in good health.

This sequence joins TRBV9 and TRBJ2-7; 11 bases agree with TRBD2. The CDR3 has 15 amino acids. The J segment lost 4 bases and the V segment lost 0 bases, leaving 3 bases of the junction unmatched. Germline V gives CDR1 SGDLS, CDR2 YYNGEE. CDR3 bases: TGTGCCAGCAGCGTAGGAGTAGCGGGAGGGTACGAGCAGTACTTC. As protein: CASSVGVAGGYEQYF.

V and J are TRBV5-1 and TRBJ2-1; 8 nucleotides align to TRBD1. The J segment lost 6 bases and the V segment lost 0 bases, leaving 5 bases of the junction unmatched. The CDR3 length is 15 residues. Germline CDR1 and CDR2: SGHRS and YFSETQ. CDR3 DNA sequence: TGCGCCAGCAGCTTGGGAAGGACAGGGCTCAATGAGCAGTTCTTC. It codes for CASSLGRTGLNEQFF.

This clone was detected only a few times. The chain joins TRBV29-1 to TRBJ2-7; TRBD2 matches at 8 bases. With 3 bases clipped from V and 0 bases from J, the junction kept 4 bases outside the gene matches. The CDR3 totals 14 residues. Looked up from germline, CDR1 is SQVTM and CDR2 is ANQGSEA. The CDR3 nucleotides are TGCAGCGTTGAGGGCGGGAGGAGCTCCTACGAGCAGTACTTC. Translated, it gives CSVEGGRSSYEQYF.

This clone was observed a few times. This chain links TRBV18 with TRBJ2-7; TRBD2 aligns across 11 bases. The CDR3 is 16 amino acids. V shed 3 bases and J 5 bases; nucleotides not matched to a gene: 9. The germline V gene encodes CDR1 KGHSH and CDR2 LQKENI. The CDR3 DNA reads as TGTGCCAGCTCACCTTACATAGCGGGAGGGCCCGACGAGCAGTACTTC. This gives the protein CASSPYIAGGPDEQYF.

The table lists this clone with a few counts. This chain links TRBV7-2 with TRBJ2-7; 14 bases are a match to TRBD2. The CDR3 is made up of 19 amino acids. With 1 base clipped from V and 2 bases from J, the junction kept 10 bases outside the gene matches. Germline values: CDR1 SGHTA, CDR2 FQGNSA. The CDR3 loop reads CASSLVGLAGGQTPYEQYF. CDR3 nucleotide sequence: TGTGCCAGCAGCTTAGTTGGACTAGCGGGAGGACAGACCCCCTACGAGCAGTACTTC.